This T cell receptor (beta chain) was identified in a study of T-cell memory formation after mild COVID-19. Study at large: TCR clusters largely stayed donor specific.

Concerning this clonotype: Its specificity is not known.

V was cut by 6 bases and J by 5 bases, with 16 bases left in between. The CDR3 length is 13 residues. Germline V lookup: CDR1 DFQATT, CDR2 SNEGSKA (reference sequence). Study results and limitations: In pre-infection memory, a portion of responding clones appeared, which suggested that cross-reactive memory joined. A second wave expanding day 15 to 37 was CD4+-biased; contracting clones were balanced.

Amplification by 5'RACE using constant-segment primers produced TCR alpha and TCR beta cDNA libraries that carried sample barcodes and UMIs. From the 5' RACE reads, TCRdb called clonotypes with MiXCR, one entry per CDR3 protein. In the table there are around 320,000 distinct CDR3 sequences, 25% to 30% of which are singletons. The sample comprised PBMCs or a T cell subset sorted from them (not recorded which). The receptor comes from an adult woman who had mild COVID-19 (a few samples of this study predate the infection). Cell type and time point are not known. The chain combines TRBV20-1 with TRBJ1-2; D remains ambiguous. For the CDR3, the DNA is TGCAGTGCCCAGGTGAAGGGAGGGTATGGCTACACCTTC. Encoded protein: CSAQVKGGYGYTF.